The rows below give T cell receptor beta chains drawn from one sample of a study of shared clonotypes between healthy human individuals. Profiling relied on immunoSEQ multiplex PCR, and the TCRdb table lists in-frame clones only, not all of them. Here the sample spans around 2,000,000 clones, about 93% being singletons. Sequencing input: naive CD8+ T cells from PBMCs. These receptors all come from a man aged 18 to 35 in good health. Some clones in this sample may be carry-over from other donors' samples. CDR3s include the opening cysteine and the closing phenylalanine or tryptophan. The order of the fields is V gene, J gene, clone size, D gene, CDR3 DNA, CDR3 protein. The D gene is left open where the match is weak. Part of the rows lack a size; the others show once, few, many or a class for expanded clones.

TRBV27	TRBJ1-1	-	-	TGTGCCAGCAGTTTAAGGGGTGGGACTGAAGCTTTCTTT	CASSLRGGTEAFF
TRBV7-9	TRBJ1-1	-	TRBD1	TGTGCCAGCGGGACAGGGGGTCACACTGAAGCTTTCTTT	CASGTGGHTEAFF
TRBV29-1	TRBJ2-2	-	-	TGCAGCGTATCGGGGTTCACCGGGGAGCTGTTTTTT	CSVSGFTGELFF
TRBV7-8	TRBJ1-2	-	TRBD1	TGTGCCAGCAGACCTGGGACAGGACTCCCTAACTATGGCTACACCTTC	CASRPGTGLPNYGYTF
TRBV27	TRBJ2-3	-	-	TGTGCCAGCAGCCCGCTAGGGACATCGCGGGGGTGGGATACGCAGTATTTT	CASSPLGTSRGWDTQYF
TRBV15	TRBJ2-7	-	-	TGTGCCACCAGCTTCACAGGGAATCGGGACTACGAGCAGTACTTC	CATSFTGNRDYEQYF
TRBV29-1	TRBJ2-7	-	-	TGCAGCGTTGATCCCAGGGATTTCCACGAGCAGTACTTC	CSVDPRDFHEQYF
TRBV13	TRBJ2-4	-	-	TGTGCCAGCAGCTTCGGGGGCCCGGCCAAAAACATTCAGTACTTC	CASSFGGPAKNIQYF
TRBV6-1	TRBJ2-1	-	TRBD2	TGTGCCAGCAGTGGATTAGCGGGACGCGATGAGCAGTTCTTC	CASSGLAGRDEQFF
TRBV4-2	TRBJ1-1	few	-	TGTGCCAGCAGCCAAGAGACTGGCATGAACACTGAAGCTTTCTTT	CASSQETGMNTEAFF
TRBV4-2	TRBJ2-1	-	TRBD2	TGTGCCAGCAGCCAAATCTTGGGACTAGCGATAGGGAATGAGCAGTTCTTC	CASSQILGLAIGNEQFF